These 21 T cell receptor beta chains came from one sample sequenced in a study of cytomegalovirus exposure and HLA in healthy donors. With 60 Vbeta and 13 Jbeta primers, the PCR was carried out. Here immunoSEQ multiplex PCR was the method, and the copy in TCRdb shows in-frame clones only, minus some. This table holds under 70,000 clones. Sequencing was done on a sample of PBMCs. The receptors originated from a woman aged 18-29 years in good health and CMV-seronegative.

The gene calls are TRBV5-1 and TRBJ1-1, with TRBD1 identical over 8 bases. Germline loops: CDR1 SGHRS, CDR2 YFSETQ. The CDR3 loop spans 15 amino acids. V dropped 3 bases and J dropped 0; count of bases not matched to a gene: 4. CDR3 residues: CASSWTGRMNTEAFF. In nucleotides, the CDR3 is TGCGCCAGCAGCTGGACAGGGAGGATGAACACTGAAGCTTTCTTT.

For this clone: The same CDR3 arises from other DNA sequences in this sample as well. The rearrangement links TRBV5-1 to TRBJ1-2; maybe TRBD1 (6 bases). Trimming stripped 3 bases from V and 4 bases from J, with 10 bases between. CDR1 is SGHRS and CDR2 is YFSETQ in the germline V gene. This CDR3 contains 13 residues. The CDR3 DNA sequence: TGCGCCAGCAGCTCACAGGGCGTCTATGGCTACACCTTC. Translation gives CASSSQGVYGYTF.

The V gene is TRBV5-1, the J gene TRBJ1-2; tentative D call: TRBD1 (6 bases). This CDR3 spans 14 amino acids. V dropped 3 bases and J dropped 4 bases, with 13 bases sitting between them. Germline V gives CDR1 SGHRS, CDR2 YFSETQ. The CDR3 DNA is TGCGCCAGCAGCTCCGGGGAGGGGGTCTATGGCTACACCTTC. It encodes CASSSGEGVYGYTF.

For this clone: Other DNA sequences of this sample code for an identical CDR3. The chain carries TRBV29-1 and TRBJ2-5; the match to TRBD2 covers 8 bases. Germline-derived CDR1 and CDR2 are SQVTM and ANQGSEA. V trimming: 5 bases; J trimming: 4 bases; junction bases outside the gene matches: 12. CDR3 length: 15 residues. CDR3 DNA sequence: TGCAGCGTTCCCCTAACCAGCGGGAGCAGAGAGACCCAGTACTTC. This codes for CSVPLTSGSRETQYF.

The rearrangement joins TRBV11-2 to TRBJ2-5; 7 nucleotides line up with TRBD1. CDR3 length: 16 residues. Germline CDR1 and CDR2: SGHAT and FQNNGV. The V and J ends lost 5 bases and 1 base, in that order; junction bases with no gene match: 10. The chain's CDR3 is CASSDPGTAFQETQYF. CDR3 coding DNA: TGTGCCAGCAGCGACCCCGGGACAGCTTTCCAAGAGACCCAGTACTTC.

The chain recombines TRBV29-1 with TRBJ1-1; D is undetermined. The germline gives CDR1 SQVTM, CDR2 ANQGSEA. V was trimmed by 4 bases and J by 5 bases, leaving 11 bases between them. The length of the CDR3 is 12 residues. The CDR3 is CSVAGNGTEAFF. CDR3 nucleotides: TGCAGCGTTGCGGGGAACGGAACTGAAGCTTTCTTT.

The genes are TRBV27 and TRBJ1-2; no clear D gene. The CDR3 runs 14 residues. V was shortened by 4 bases and J by 0 bases, with 9 bases between the two germline ends. Germline-derived CDR1 and CDR2 are MNHEY and SMNVEV (reference sequence). The CDR3 loop is CASSYEGTNYGYTF. CDR3 coding DNA: TGTGCCAGCAGTTATGAGGGAACTAACTATGGCTACACCTTC.

Regarding this clone: One end of the junction does not line up with germline, which may come from a read error. The sample carries other DNA sequences with the same CDR3. V gene TRBV19 combines with J gene TRBJ1-6; 7 bases agree with TRBD1. The CDR3 totals 17 residues. The germline gives CDR1 LNHDA, CDR2 SQIVND (reference sequence). CDR3 nucleotides: TGTGCCAGTACAAGCTACAGGGCGACAGGGAGCAATTCACCCCTACACTTT. This codes for CASTSYRATGSNSPLHF.

The rearrangement uses TRBV6-5 and TRBJ2-7; 11 bases are shared with TRBD1. This CDR3 region has 14 residues. J lost 4 bases, V lost 6 bases, and 5 bases had no gene match. The V gene's germline CDR1 is MNHEY and CDR2 SVGAGI. CDR3 DNA sequence: TGTGCCAGCAGATTGGGACAGGGGGTATACGAGCAGTACTTC. Translation: CASRLGQGVYEQYF.

The chain recombines TRBV5-1 with TRBJ1-4, with D tentatively TRBD1 (5 bases). Trimming stripped 4 bases from V and 0 bases from J, with 13 bases between. CDR1 is SGHRS, CDR2 YFSETQ, per germline. The CDR3 sequence is 16 residues long. Here the CDR3 reads CASSPGTSPTNEKLFF. Written as DNA, the CDR3 is TGCGCCAGCAGCCCCGGGACTTCCCCAACTAATGAAAAACTGTTTTTT.

The chain uses TRBV6-4 and TRBJ1-1; D is undetermined. Germline-derived CDR1 and CDR2 are MRHNA and SNTAGT. V lost 6 bases and J 6 bases, leaving 17 bases between the germline ends. CDR3 length: 14 amino acids. CDR3 nucleotide sequence: TGTGCCAGCAGCCGAGAGTTCCTCATCCCTGAAGCTTTCTTT. Its protein is CASSREFLIPEAFF.

The chain is built from TRBV6-1 and TRBJ2-7; D gene uncertain. The CDR3 has 11 amino acids. Germline-derived CDR1 and CDR2 are MNHNS and SASEGT. V shed 8 bases and J shed 3 bases, with 8 bases lying between them. CDR3 protein: CASGDFYEQYF. The CDR3 DNA reads as TGTGCCAGCGGAGACTTCTACGAGCAGTACTTC.

DNA for the CDR3: TGTGCCAGCAGTGGGAGGACAGGGGAGCATTCACCCCTCCACTTT. Amino acids: CASSGRTGEHSPLHF. The rearrangement joins TRBV6-1 to TRBJ1-6; 9 positions match TRBD1. The CDR3 runs 15 residues. The junction had 6 bases not matched to a gene; V was cut back by 4 bases and J by 8 bases. Looked up from germline, CDR1 is MNHNS and CDR2 is SASEGT.

The chain has TRBV2 and TRBJ2-7; D is unclear. Trimming left V 4 bases short and J 0 bases short, with 22 bases between. In germline, CDR1 is SNHLY, CDR2 FYNNEI. The CDR3 is made up of 18 amino acids. Here the CDR3 DNA reads TGTGCCAGCAGTGTTCCACCCACAGCTCTTAAACCCTCCTACGAGCAGTACTTC. This translates into CASSVPPTALKPSYEQYF.

V usage is TRBV7-3 and J usage is TRBJ1-6, with D possibly TRBD1 on 5 matching bases. Looked up from germline, CDR1 is SGHTA and CDR2 is FQGTGA. The CDR3 sequence is 12 residues long. V was cut by 5 bases and J by 9 bases, with 8 bases left in between. The CDR3 DNA reads as TGTGCCAGCAGCCTCCAGGGTTCACCCCTCCACTTT. It yields the protein CASSLQGSPLHF.

The chain links TRBV4-2 to TRBJ2-7, with 9 bases lining up with TRBD2. Trimming cost V 2 bases and J 2 bases; bases outside gene matches: 16. The CDR3 has 19 residues. CDR1 is LGHNA and CDR2 is YNFKEQ in the germline V gene. This CDR3 reads CASSQLMRGLAAQPYEQYF. CDR3 coding DNA: TGTGCCAGCAGCCAACTAATGAGGGGACTAGCCGCACAGCCCTACGAGCAGTACTTC.

This chain links TRBV2 with TRBJ1-3, with no clear D. The germline V gene has CDR1 SNHLY and CDR2 FYNNEI. V was trimmed by 9 bases and J by 2 bases, leaving 5 bases between them. The CDR3 covers 11 residues. The CDR3 is CAREAGNTIYF. The CDR3 coding sequence is TGTGCCAGAGAGGCTGGAAACACCATATATTTT.

The rearrangement links TRBV4-1 to TRBJ1-2; D perhaps matches TRBD1 (6 bases). Germline V CDR1 and CDR2: MGHRA, YSYEKL. Trimming took 2 bases from V and 5 from J, leaving 12 bases between them. The CDR3 has 14 residues. In DNA form, the CDR3 reads TGCGCCAGCAGCCAACGGGGGGCCGGTTATGGCTACACCTTC. It codes for CASSQRGAGYGYTF.

This sequence joins TRBV6-5 and TRBJ1-1, with 8 bases that match TRBD1. The CDR3 has 14 residues. The germline V gene has CDR1 MNHEY and CDR2 SVGAGI. V lost 4 bases to trimming and J lost 5 bases; unmatched junction nucleotides: 6. CDR3 bases: TGTGCCAGCAGTTCCACCCGGACAGGGACTGAAGCTTTCTTT. Its translation is CASSSTRTGTEAFF.

The genes are TRBV7-9 and TRBJ2-5; D is possibly TRBD1 (6 bases). The CDR3 totals 14 residues. Germline V gene sequence: CDR1 SEHNR, CDR2 FQNEAQ (reference sequence). The ends were cut back, 6 bases at V and 3 bases at J, with 14 bases in the middle. CDR3 sequence (DNA): TGTGCCAGCAGTGTGCCCAGGGGAAAAGAGACCCAGTACTTC. The encoded protein is CASSVPRGKETQYF.

The chain couples TRBV10-3 to TRBJ2-7; 14 nucleotides line up with TRBD2. The CDR3 extends over 15 amino acids. The V gene's germline CDR1 is ENHRY and CDR2 SYGVKD. Trimming cost V 6 bases and J 4 bases; bases outside gene matches: 5. The CDR3 bases are TGTGCCATCAGCCCCGGGACTAGCGGGAGTTACGAGCAGTACTTC. Its translation is CAISPGTSGSYEQYF.